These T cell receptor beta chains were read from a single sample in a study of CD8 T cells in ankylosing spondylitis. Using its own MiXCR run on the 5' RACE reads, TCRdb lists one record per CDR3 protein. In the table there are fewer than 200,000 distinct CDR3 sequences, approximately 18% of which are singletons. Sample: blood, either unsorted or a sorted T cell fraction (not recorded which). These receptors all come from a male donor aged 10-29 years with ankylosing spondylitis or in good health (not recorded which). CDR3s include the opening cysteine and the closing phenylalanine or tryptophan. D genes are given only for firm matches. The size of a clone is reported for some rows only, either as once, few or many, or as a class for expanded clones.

CDR3aa: CSVVGQGYNEQFF
CDR3nt: TGCAGCGTTGTTGGACAGGGCTACAATGAGCAGTTCTTC
d_gene: TRBD1
len: 13
v_gene: TRBV29-1
j_gene: TRBJ2-1
abundance: -

CDR3aa: CASSLRRGSNEQFF
CDR3nt: TGTGCCAGCAGCTTAAGGCGGGGTTCCAATGAGCAGTTCTTC
d_gene: -
len: 14
v_gene: TRBV7-2
j_gene: TRBJ2-1
abundance: -

CDR3aa: CSARDLGLAGGEYNEQFF
CDR3nt: TGCAGTGCTAGAGACTTGGGACTAGCGGGAGGGGAGTACAATGAGCAGTTCTTC
d_gene: TRBD2
len: 18
v_gene: TRBV20-1
j_gene: TRBJ2-1
abundance: many

CDR3aa: CSAETLPDTQYF
CDR3nt: TGCAGTGCAGAGACCCTGCCAGATACGCAGTATTTT
d_gene: -
len: 12
v_gene: TRBV20-1
j_gene: TRBJ2-3
abundance: many

CDR3aa: CATFDSGSGRGLTQYF
CDR3nt: TGTGCCACCTTCGACTCCGGTAGCGGGAGAGGTCTAACGCAGTATTTT
d_gene: TRBD2
len: 16
v_gene: TRBV19
j_gene: TRBJ2-3
abundance: many

CDR3aa: CASSISTGGQYNEQFF
CDR3nt: TGTGCCAGTAGTATTTCGACAGGGGGCCAATACAATGAGCAGTTCTTC
d_gene: TRBD1
len: 16
v_gene: TRBV19
j_gene: TRBJ2-1
abundance: few

CDR3aa: CASRDTGNQPQHF
CDR3nt: TGTGCCAGCAGAGATACAGGGAATCAGCCCCAGCATTTT
d_gene: -
len: 13
v_gene: TRBV12-3/TRBV12-4
j_gene: TRBJ1-5
abundance: many

CDR3aa: CASSQEETQYF
CDR3nt: TGTGCCAGCAGCCAAGAAGAGACCCAGTACTTC
d_gene: -
len: 11
v_gene: TRBV14
j_gene: TRBJ2-5
abundance: many

CDR3aa: CASRGVAYTEAFF
CDR3nt: TGTGCCAGCCGGGGGGTGGCGTACACTGAAGCTTTCTTT
d_gene: -
len: 13
v_gene: TRBV25-1
j_gene: TRBJ1-1
abundance: -

CDR3aa: CSVEDYEGPGLADTQYF
CDR3nt: TGCAGCGTTGAAGATTACGAGGGGCCCGGTTTGGCAGATACGCAGTATTTT
d_gene: -
len: 17
v_gene: TRBV29-1
j_gene: TRBJ2-3
abundance: -

CDR3aa: CAWSSVEQFF
CDR3nt: TGTGCCTGGAGTTCCGTAGAGCAGTTCTTC
d_gene: -
len: 10
v_gene: TRBV30
j_gene: TRBJ2-1
abundance: many

CDR3aa: CASSITADTFEQYF
CDR3nt: TGTGCCAGCAGCATAACAGCGGACACTTTTGAGCAGTACTTC
d_gene: -
len: 14
v_gene: TRBV5-5
j_gene: TRBJ2-7
abundance: many

CDR3aa: CASKLAEETQYF
CDR3nt: TGCGCCAGCAAACTCGCCGAGGAGACCCAGTACTTC
d_gene: -
len: 12
v_gene: TRBV5-1
j_gene: TRBJ2-5
abundance: -

CDR3aa: CASSVAAGGAKNIQYF
CDR3nt: TGTGCCAGCAGCGTAGCGGCGGGAGGAGCCAAAAACATTCAGTACTTC
d_gene: TRBD2
len: 16
v_gene: TRBV9
j_gene: TRBJ2-4
abundance: few

CDR3aa: CASSLEPGRDSYEQYF
CDR3nt: TGCGCCAGCAGCTTGGAACCGGGACGGGACTCCTACGAGCAGTACTTC
d_gene: -
len: 16
v_gene: TRBV5-1
j_gene: TRBJ2-7
abundance: many

CDR3aa: CASSIQGSGYGYTF
CDR3nt: TGTGCCAGCAGCATACAGGGTTCGGGGTATGGCTACACCTTC
d_gene: -
len: 14
v_gene: TRBV5-4
j_gene: TRBJ1-2
abundance: few

CDR3aa: CASSSGNYEQYF
CDR3nt: TGTGCCAGCAGCTCTGGGAACTACGAGCAGTACTTC
d_gene: -
len: 12
v_gene: TRBV6-5
j_gene: TRBJ2-7
abundance: few

CDR3aa: CASAPGGRQAYNEQFF
CDR3nt: TGTGCCAGCGCACCCGGGGGGCGTCAGGCCTACAATGAGCAGTTCTTC
d_gene: -
len: 16
v_gene: TRBV12-3/TRBV12-4
j_gene: TRBJ2-1
abundance: many

CDR3aa: CASSYLDSSSYNEQFF
CDR3nt: TGTGCCAGCAGTTACTTGGACTCCAGCTCCTACAATGAGCAGTTCTTC
d_gene: -
len: 16
v_gene: TRBV6-5
j_gene: TRBJ2-1
abundance: -

CDR3aa: CASSIPHSDTGELFF
CDR3nt: TGTGCCAGTAGTATTCCCCACAGCGACACCGGGGAGCTGTTTTTT
d_gene: -
len: 15
v_gene: TRBV19
j_gene: TRBJ2-2
abundance: many

CDR3aa: CSARGTGTLTFF
CDR3nt: TGCAGTGCTAGGGGGACCGGGACGCTGACATTCTTC
d_gene: -
len: 12
v_gene: TRBV20-1
j_gene: TRBJ2-1
abundance: -

CDR3aa: CASRPTPTGLAGDNEQFF
CDR3nt: TGTGCCAGCAGACCAACCCCGACGGGACTAGCGGGAGACAATGAGCAGTTCTTC
d_gene: TRBD2
len: 18
v_gene: TRBV7-9
j_gene: TRBJ2-1
abundance: many

CDR3aa: CSARGGQGGALHF
CDR3nt: TGCAGTGCTAGAGGGGGACAGGGAGGGGCCCTCCACTTT
d_gene: TRBD1
len: 13
v_gene: TRBV20-1
j_gene: TRBJ1-6
abundance: few

CDR3aa: CASKPGTPGYEQYF
CDR3nt: TGTGCCAGCAAACCGGGGACACCCGGCTACGAGCAGTACTTC
d_gene: -
len: 14
v_gene: TRBV2
j_gene: TRBJ2-7
abundance: many

CDR3aa: CASSQDSLLRDIQYF
CDR3nt: TGTGCCAGCAGCCAAGATAGTCTCCTTCGGGACATTCAGTACTTC
d_gene: -
len: 15
v_gene: TRBV3-1
j_gene: TRBJ2-4
abundance: many

CDR3aa: CATYGTGRAYEQYF
CDR3nt: TGTGCCACCTATGGGACCGGGAGGGCCTACGAGCAGTACTTC
d_gene: TRBD2
len: 14
v_gene: TRBV24-1
j_gene: TRBJ2-7
abundance: few

CDR3aa: CASSGRDGRRGETQYF
CDR3nt: TGTGCCAGCAGTGGCCGCGATGGCAGGCGGGGGGAGACCCAGTACTTC
d_gene: TRBD2
len: 16
v_gene: TRBV12-3/TRBV12-4
j_gene: TRBJ2-5
abundance: many